Listed below are T cell receptor beta chains from one sample, sequenced in a study of blood T cell repertoires in COVID-19. Method: immunoSEQ multiplex PCR; TCRdb's copy keeps in-frame clones and lacks some. The profile shows roughly 190,000 clones, approximately 79% of them singletons. Sequencing was done on a sample of peripheral blood. These TCRs come from a man aged 25-45 years with active or convalescent COVID-19. The CDR3 runs from the conserved cysteine through the conserved F or W. Fields, in order: clone size, V gene, CDR3 length, J gene, D gene, CDR3 protein, CDR3 DNA. D genes are given only for firm matches. Clone size is stated in some rows and not others, as once, few, many or a class when expanded.

>.|TRBV6-5|15|TRBJ1-4|.
CASIRGGASSEKLFF
TGTGCCAGCATAAGGGGGGGCGCGAGTAGTGAAAAACTGTTTTTT
>few|TRBV30|14|TRBJ1-2|TRBD1
CAWSPGQGLNGYTF
TGTGCCTGGAGTCCGGGACAGGGGCTCAATGGCTACACCTTC
>.|TRBV28|14|TRBJ1-1|TRBD1
CASTSGTGVTEAFF
TGTGCCAGCACCTCCGGGACAGGGGTCACTGAAGCTTTCTTT
>.|TRBV6-5|15|TRBJ2-2|.
CASARGITNTGELFF
TGTGCCAGCGCCCGAGGGATCACGAACACCGGGGAGCTGTTTTTT
>.|TRBV27|13|TRBJ1-1|TRBD1
CASSDRGVTEAFF
TGTGCCAGCAGTGACAGGGGAGTGACTGAAGCTTTCTTT
>.|TRBV6-5|15|TRBJ1-3|.
CASSYSVDSGNTIYF
TGTGCCAGCAGTTACTCGGTAGACTCTGGAAACACCATATATTTT
>.|TRBV7-9|13|TRBJ1-1|.
CASTTGFGTEAFF
TGTGCCAGCACCACAGGGTTTGGAACTGAAGCTTTCTTT
>.|TRBV6-5|14|TRBJ2-1|TRBD2
CASSTSGFYNEQFF
TGTGCCAGCAGTACTAGCGGGTTCTACAATGAGCAGTTCTTC
>few|TRBV5-1|14|TRBJ2-5|.
CASSLLGGVGAQYF
TGCGCCAGCAGCTTGTTAGGGGGAGTTGGGGCCCAGTACTTC
>.|TRBV15|15|TRBJ1-1|.
CATRGGEWTNTEAFF
TGTGCCACCAGGGGGGGTGAATGGACGAACACTGAAGCTTTCTTT
>.|TRBV6-4|15|TRBJ2-1|TRBD2
CASSDSGGAYNEQFF
TGTGCCAGCAGTGACAGCGGGGGGGCCTACAATGAGCAGTTCTTC
>.|TRBV28|15|TRBJ1-4|TRBD1
CASSTPGTGSEKLFF
TGTGCCAGCAGTACTCCCGGGACAGGTAGCGAAAAACTGTTTTTT
>.|TRBV28|14|TRBJ1-2|.
CASRTGSVNYGYTF
TGTGCCAGCAGGACGGGGTCGGTTAACTATGGCTACACCTTC
>.|TRBV5-8|15|TRBJ1-1|TRBD1
CASSFRQGGLTEAFF
TGTGCCAGCAGCTTCCGCCAAGGGGGCTTGACTGAAGCTTTCTTT
>.|TRBV15|14|TRBJ2-2|.
CAVRTGTNTGELFF
TGTGCCGTCCGCACAGGGACGAACACCGGGGAGCTGTTTTTT
>.|TRBV5-4|14|TRBJ1-2|.
CASSFEGERYGYTF
TGTGCCAGCAGCTTCGAGGGAGAAAGATATGGCTACACCTTC
>.|TRBV29-1|13|TRBJ2-5|.
CSVGALYQETQYF
TGCAGCGTTGGGGCACTGTATCAAGAGACCCAGTACTTC
>few|TRBV20-1|11|TRBJ2-1|.
CSARVLGGRFF
TGCAGTGCTAGAGTTCTCGGGGGGCGGTTCTTC
>.|TRBV7-8|16|TRBJ2-2|.
CASSLREEINTGELFF
TGTGCCAGCAGCTTAAGGGAGGAGATAAACACCGGGGAGCTGTTTTTT
>few|TRBV6-1|16|TRBJ2-7|.
CASSEGWAVSSYEQYF
TGTGCCAGCAGTGAAGGTTGGGCAGTTAGCTCCTACGAGCAGTACTTC
>.|TRBV7-2|16|TRBJ1-3|.
CASSAQGSPSGNTIYF
TGTGCCAGCAGCGCCCAGGGTAGCCCCTCTGGAAACACCATATATTTT
>.|TRBV2|16|TRBJ1-3|TRBD1
CASSPRVQGWGNTIYF
TGTGCCAGCAGTCCCAGAGTACAGGGGTGGGGAAACACCATATATTTT
>.|TRBV6-6|14|TRBJ2-7|TRBD2
CASSEREGGHEQYF
TGTGCCAGCAGCGAGCGGGAGGGCGGCCACGAGCAGTACTTC
>.|TRBV6-5|14|TRBJ2-1|TRBD2
CASSFREAGDEQFF
TGTGCCAGCAGTTTTCGGGAGGCCGGGGATGAGCAGTTCTTC
>.|TRBV10-3|16|TRBJ1-2|TRBD1
CAISESGTGGKGGYTF
TGTGCCATCAGCGAGTCGGGGACAGGGGGTAAGGGTGGCTACACCTTC
>.|TRBV18|15|TRBJ2-7|.
CASSPSRGVFYEQYF
TGTGCCAGCTCACCGTCGCGGGGAGTCTTTTACGAGCAGTACTTC
>.|TRBV24-1|13|TRBJ2-7|.
CATGSDSSYEQYF
TGTGCCACCGGATCAGACAGCTCCTACGAGCAGTACTTC